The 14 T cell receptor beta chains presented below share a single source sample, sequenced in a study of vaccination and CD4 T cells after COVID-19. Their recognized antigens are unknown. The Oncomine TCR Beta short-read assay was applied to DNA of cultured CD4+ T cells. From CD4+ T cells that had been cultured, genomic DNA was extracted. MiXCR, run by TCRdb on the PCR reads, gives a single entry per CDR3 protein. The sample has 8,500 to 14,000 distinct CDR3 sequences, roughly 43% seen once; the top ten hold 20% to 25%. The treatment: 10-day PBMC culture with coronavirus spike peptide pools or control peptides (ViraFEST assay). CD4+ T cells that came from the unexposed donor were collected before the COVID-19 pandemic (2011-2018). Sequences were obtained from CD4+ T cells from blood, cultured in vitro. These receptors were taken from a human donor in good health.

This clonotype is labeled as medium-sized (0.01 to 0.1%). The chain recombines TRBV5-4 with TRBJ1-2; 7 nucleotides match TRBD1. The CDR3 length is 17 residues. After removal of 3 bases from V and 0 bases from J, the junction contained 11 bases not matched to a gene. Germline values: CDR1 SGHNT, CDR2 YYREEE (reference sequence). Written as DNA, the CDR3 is TGTGCCAGCAGCTCGGATTGGACAGGAAAAACTAACTATGGCTACACCTTC. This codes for CASSSDWTGKTNYGYTF.

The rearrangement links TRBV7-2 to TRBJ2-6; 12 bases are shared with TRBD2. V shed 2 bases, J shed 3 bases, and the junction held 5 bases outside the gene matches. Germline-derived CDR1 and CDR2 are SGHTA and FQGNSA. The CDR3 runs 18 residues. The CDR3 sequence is CASSLRLAGVYGANVLTF. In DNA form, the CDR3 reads TGTGCCAGCAGCTTACGACTAGCGGGAGTCTATGGGGCCAACGTCCTGACTTTC.

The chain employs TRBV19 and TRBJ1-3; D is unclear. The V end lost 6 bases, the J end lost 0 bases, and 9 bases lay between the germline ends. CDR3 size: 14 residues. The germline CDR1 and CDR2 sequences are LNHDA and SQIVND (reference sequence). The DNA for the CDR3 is TGTGCCAGTAGAGGTCAAGCCTCTGGAAACACCATATATTTT. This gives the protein CASRGQASGNTIYF.

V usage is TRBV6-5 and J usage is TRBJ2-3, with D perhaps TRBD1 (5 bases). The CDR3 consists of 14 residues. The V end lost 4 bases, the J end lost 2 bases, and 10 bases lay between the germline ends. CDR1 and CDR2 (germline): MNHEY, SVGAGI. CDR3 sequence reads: CASSLSGHTDTQYF. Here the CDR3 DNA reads TGTGCCAGCAGTTTGTCAGGACACACAGATACGCAGTATTTT.

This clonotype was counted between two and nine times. CDR3 amino acids: CASSPGGQGETQYF. The CDR3 DNA follows: TGTGCCAGCAGCCCAGGGGGGCAGGGAGAGACCCAGTACTTC. This chain uses TRBV7-6 with TRBJ2-5; D is perhaps TRBD1 (7 bases). Germline V lookup: CDR1 SGHVS, CDR2 FNYEAQ. V gave up 5 bases and J gave up 4 bases, with 14 bases separating them. CDR3 length: 14 amino acids.

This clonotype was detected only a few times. CDR3 sequence (DNA): TGTGCCAGCAGTTCCACGACAGGCAACTATGGCTACACCTTC. Protein product: CASSSTTGNYGYTF. The V and J genes are TRBV6-5 and TRBJ1-2; tentative D call: TRBD1 (6 bases). The CDR3 sequence is 14 residues long. V was clipped by 4 bases and J by 2 bases, with 11 bases between them. Germline CDR1 is MNHEY and CDR2 is SVGAGI.

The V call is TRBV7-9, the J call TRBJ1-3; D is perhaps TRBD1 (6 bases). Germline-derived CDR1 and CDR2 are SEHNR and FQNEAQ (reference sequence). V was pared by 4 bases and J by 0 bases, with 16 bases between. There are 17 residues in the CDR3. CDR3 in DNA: TGTGCCAGCAGCTGGCCTCGGGGGGCTGCCTCTGGAAACACCATATATTTT. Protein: CASSWPRGAASGNTIYF.

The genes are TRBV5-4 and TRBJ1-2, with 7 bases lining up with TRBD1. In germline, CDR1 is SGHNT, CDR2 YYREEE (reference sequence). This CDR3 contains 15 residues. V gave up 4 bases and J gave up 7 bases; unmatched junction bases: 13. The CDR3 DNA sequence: TGTGCCAGCAGCCCTAGACAGGGTGAAGCAGTTGGCTACACCTTC. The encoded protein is CASSPRQGEAVGYTF.

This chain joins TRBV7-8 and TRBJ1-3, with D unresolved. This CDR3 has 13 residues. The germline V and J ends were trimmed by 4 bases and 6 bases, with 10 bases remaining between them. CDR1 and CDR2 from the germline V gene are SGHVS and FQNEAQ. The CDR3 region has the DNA TGTGCCAGCAGCTCCCGGACCCTAAACACCATATATTTT. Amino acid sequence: CASSSRTLNTIYF.

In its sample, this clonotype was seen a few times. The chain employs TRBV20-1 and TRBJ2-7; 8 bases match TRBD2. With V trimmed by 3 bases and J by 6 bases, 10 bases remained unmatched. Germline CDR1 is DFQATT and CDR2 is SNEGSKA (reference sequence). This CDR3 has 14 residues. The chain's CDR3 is CSASKKGLVGEQYF. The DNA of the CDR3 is TGCAGTGCTAGCAAAAAGGGACTAGTTGGCGAGCAGTACTTC.

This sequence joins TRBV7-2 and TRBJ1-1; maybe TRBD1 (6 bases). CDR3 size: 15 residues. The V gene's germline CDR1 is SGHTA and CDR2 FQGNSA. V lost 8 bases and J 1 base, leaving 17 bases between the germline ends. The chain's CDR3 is CASYPPGTPNTEAFF. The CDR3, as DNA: TGTGCCAGCTACCCCCCCGGGACACCGAACACTGAAGCTTTCTTT.

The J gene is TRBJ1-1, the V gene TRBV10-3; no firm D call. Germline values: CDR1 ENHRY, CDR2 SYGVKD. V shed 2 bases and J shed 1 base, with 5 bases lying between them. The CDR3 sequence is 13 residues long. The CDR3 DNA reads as TGTGCCATCAGTGAGAGCACGAACACTGAAGCTTTCTTT. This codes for CAISESTNTEAFF.

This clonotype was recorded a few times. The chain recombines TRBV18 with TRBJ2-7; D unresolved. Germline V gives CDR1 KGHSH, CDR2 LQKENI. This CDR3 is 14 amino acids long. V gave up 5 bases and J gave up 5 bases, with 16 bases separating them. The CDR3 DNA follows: TGTGCCAGCTCAGTATGGGCAGGTTTGGACGAGCAGTACTTC. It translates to CASSVWAGLDEQYF.

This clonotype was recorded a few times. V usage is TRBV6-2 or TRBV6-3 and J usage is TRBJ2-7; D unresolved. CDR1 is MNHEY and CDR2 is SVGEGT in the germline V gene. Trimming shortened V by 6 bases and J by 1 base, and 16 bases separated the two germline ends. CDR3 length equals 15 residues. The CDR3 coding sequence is TGTGCCAGCAGCCCGTCGCGAGGATGGTCCTACGAGCAGTACTTC. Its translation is CASSPSRGWSYEQYF.